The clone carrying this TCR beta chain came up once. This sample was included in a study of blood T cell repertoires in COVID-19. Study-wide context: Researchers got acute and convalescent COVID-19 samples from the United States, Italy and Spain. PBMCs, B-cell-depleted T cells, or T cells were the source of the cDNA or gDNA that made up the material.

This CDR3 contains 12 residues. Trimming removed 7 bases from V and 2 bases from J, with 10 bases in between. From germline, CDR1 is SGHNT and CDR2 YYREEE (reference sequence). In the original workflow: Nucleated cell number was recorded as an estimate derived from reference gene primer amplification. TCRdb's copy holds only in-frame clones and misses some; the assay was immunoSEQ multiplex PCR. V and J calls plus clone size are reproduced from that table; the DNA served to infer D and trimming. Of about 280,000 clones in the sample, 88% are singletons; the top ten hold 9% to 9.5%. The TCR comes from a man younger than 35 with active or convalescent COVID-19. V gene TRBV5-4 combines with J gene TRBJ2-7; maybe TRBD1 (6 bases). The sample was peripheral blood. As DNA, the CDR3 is TGTGCCAGCTCCGACAGGACCTACGAGCAGTACTTC. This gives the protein CASSDRTYEQYF.